Listed below are T cell receptor beta chains from one sample, sequenced in a study of CD8+ T cells in alopecia areata. Repertoires were generated with immunoSEQ multiplex PCR, while TCRdb's copy carries only in-frame clones and drops some. The sample records approximately 130,000 clones, 40% to 55% being singletons. Material: NKG2D-low CD8+ T cells sorted from blood. These receptors all stem from a human donor with alopecia areata. Both conserved end residues are part of each CDR3. A D gene is named only where the DNA matches it firmly. Some rows mark clone size as missing; the rest say once, few, many or name a class of expanded clone.

TRBJ2-1,TRBV30,-,-,TGTGCCTGGAGTGAAGGTTTCTATGAGCAGTTCTTC,CAWSEGFYEQFF
TRBJ1-1,TRBV27,-,-,TGTGCCAGCAGTGGTACAGGGATGGGGAACACTGAAGCTTTCTTT,CASSGTGMGNTEAFF
TRBJ2-2,TRBV29-1,-,few,TGCAGCGTTGTGGGTGTAGGGGAGCTGTTTTTT,CSVVGVGELFF
TRBJ2-5,TRBV29-1,TRBD1,-,TGCAGCGTTGAACTTTGGGACAGCCAAGAGACCCAGTACTTC,CSVELWDSQETQYF
TRBJ1-5,TRBV9,-,-,TGTGCCAGCAGCGCCTGGGGGGGTAATCAGCCCCAGCATTTT,CASSAWGGNQPQHF
TRBJ2-2,TRBV4-3,TRBD1,-,TGCGCCAGCAGCCAAGGGACAGGGATGGCCGGGGAGCTGTTTTTT,CASSQGTGMAGELFF
TRBJ2-7,TRBV12-5,-,few,TGTGCTAGTGGTTCAAACTACGAGCAGTACTTC,CASGSNYEQYF
TRBJ1-2,TRBV27,-,once,TGTGCCAGCAGTTTAGGGGGAGATGGCTACACCTTC,CASSLGGDGYTF
TRBJ1-1,TRBV28,-,-,TGTGCCAGCAGAGCAGTAAGTGGCACTGAAGCTTTCTTT,CASRAVSGTEAFF
TRBJ1-5,TRBV4-1,-,-,TGCGCCAGCAGCCAAGAGGGGGATATTCAGCCCCAGCATTTT,CASSQEGDIQPQHF
TRBJ2-5,TRBV4-1,-,few,TGCGCCAGCAGCCAAACCGTCGGCCAAGAGACCCAGTACTTC,CASSQTVGQETQYF